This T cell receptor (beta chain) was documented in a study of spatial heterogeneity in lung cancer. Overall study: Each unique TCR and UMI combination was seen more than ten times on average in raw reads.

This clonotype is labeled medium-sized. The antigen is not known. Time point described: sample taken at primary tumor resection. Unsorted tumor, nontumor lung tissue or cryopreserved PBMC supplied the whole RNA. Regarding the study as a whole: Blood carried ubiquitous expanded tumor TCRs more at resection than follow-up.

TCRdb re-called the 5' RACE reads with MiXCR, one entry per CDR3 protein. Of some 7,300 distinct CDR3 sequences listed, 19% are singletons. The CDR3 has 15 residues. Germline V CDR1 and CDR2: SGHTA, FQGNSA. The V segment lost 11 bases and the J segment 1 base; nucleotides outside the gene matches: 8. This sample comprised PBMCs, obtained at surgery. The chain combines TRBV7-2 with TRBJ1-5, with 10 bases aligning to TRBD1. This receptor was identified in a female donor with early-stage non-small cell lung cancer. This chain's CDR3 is CASRTGGLSNQPQHF. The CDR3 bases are TGTGCCTCCCGGACAGGGGGGTTGAGCAATCAGCCCCAGCATTTT.